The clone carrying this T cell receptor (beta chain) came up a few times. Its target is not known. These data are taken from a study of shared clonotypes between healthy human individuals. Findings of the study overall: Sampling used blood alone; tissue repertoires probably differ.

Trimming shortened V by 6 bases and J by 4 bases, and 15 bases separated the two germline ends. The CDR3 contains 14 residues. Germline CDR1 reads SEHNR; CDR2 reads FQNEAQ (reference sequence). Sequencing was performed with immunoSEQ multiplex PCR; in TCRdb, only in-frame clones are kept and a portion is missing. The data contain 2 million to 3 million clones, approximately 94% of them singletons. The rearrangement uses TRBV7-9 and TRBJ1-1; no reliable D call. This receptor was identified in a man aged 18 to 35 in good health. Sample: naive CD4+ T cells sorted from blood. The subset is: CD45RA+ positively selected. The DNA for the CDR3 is TGTGCCAGCAGTCGCGGGCTGGGAGGCACTGAAGCTTTCTTT. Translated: CASSRGLGGTEAFF.